This TCR beta chain appears in the sequencing data of a study of blood T cell repertoires in COVID-19. Living in roughly 25 US areas, the participants were between 18 and 89 years of age. In germline, CDR1 is SGHRS, CDR2 YFSETQ. The CDR3 loop spans 13 amino acids. V was clipped by 5 bases and J by 10 bases; unmatched bases: 11. Sequenced by immunoSEQ multiplex PCR; TCRdb stores in-frame clones only, minus some. The sample lists 250,000 to 300,000 clones, around 83% occurring once. The rearrangement joins TRBV5-1 to TRBJ1-1; 7 bases are a match to TRBD1. This receptor was identified in a man aged 35-49 years who had been exposed to COVID-19. The source material was PBMCs or T cells enriched from blood (not recorded which). The CDR3 loop is CASSRGQVDGAFF. The CDR3 DNA reads as TGCGCCAGCAGTCGCGGACAGGTAGATGGAGCTTTCTTT.